The rows below give T cell receptor beta chains drawn from one sample of a study of CD8+CD57+ T cells in acquired aplastic anemia. TCRdb ran MiXCR on the reads and lists one entry per CDR3 protein. The profile shows around 80,000 distinct CDR3 sequences, 60% to 75% of them singletons. Material: sorted CD4+, CD8+, or CD8+CD57+ T cells (not recorded which) from PBMCs. These receptors all stem from a human donor with aplastic anemia. Both conserved end residues are part of each CDR3. The D gene is left open where the match is weak. Not all rows give a size; the values are once, few, many and, for expanded clones, a class.

j_call | cdr3_length | v_call | d_call | clone_size | cdr3_nt | cdr3_aa
TRBJ1-5 | 17 | TRBV15 | - | - | TGTGCCACCAGCAGAGAGGGGTGGGGATATAGCAATCAGCCCCAGCATTTT | CATSREGWGYSNQPQHF
TRBJ2-3 | 14 | TRBV6-4 | TRBD1 | - | TGTGCCAGCAGTGGACAGGGGGCCGCAGATACGCAGTATTTT | CASSGQGAADTQYF
TRBJ2-5 | 15 | TRBV7-3 | - | few | TGTGCTAGCAGCTTGGGTGGCGTATTCCTTGAGACCCAGTACTTC | CASSLGGVFLETQYF
TRBJ2-1 | 15 | TRBV11-1 | - | - | TGTGCCAGCAGCTTGGGGGTTACCAGGTACAATGAGCAGTTCTTC | CASSLGVTRYNEQFF
TRBJ2-3 | 13 | TRBV5-1 | - | - | TGCGCCAGCAGCCCACTCATCACAGATACGCAGTATTTT | CASSPLITDTQYF
TRBJ2-1 | 15 | TRBV24-1 | - | - | TGTGCCACCAGTGACCGAAGGGAAGTCTACAATGAGCAGTTCTTC | CATSDRREVYNEQFF
TRBJ2-3 | 12 | TRBV4-1 | - | many | TGCGCCAGCAGCCCCGACGGCCATACGCAGTATTTT | CASSPDGHTQYF
TRBJ2-3 | 12 | TRBV20-1 | - | - | TGCAGTGCTCGGGCTAGCCCAGATACGCAGTATTTT | CSARASPDTQYF
TRBJ2-3 | 20 | TRBV11-1 | TRBD2 | - | TGTGCCAGCAGCTTAGCATCCGCTAGCGGGGGGACGATAAGCACAGATACGCAGTATTTT | CASSLASASGGTISTDTQYF
TRBJ2-1 | 15 | TRBV7-3 | TRBD1 | - | TGTGCCAGCAGCCTAACCGGGACAGACTACAATGAGCAGTTCTTC | CASSLTGTDYNEQFF
TRBJ2-5 | 13 | TRBV2 | - | - | TGTGCCAGCAGGCTAGCGTTAAGAGAGACCCAGTACTTC | CASRLALRETQYF
TRBJ1-6 | 18 | TRBV19 | - | - | TGTGCCAGTAGTATACGGTGGTGGTGTAGGTCCTATAATTCACCCCTCCACTTT | CASSIRWWCRSYNSPLHF
TRBJ2-1 | 16 | TRBV20-1 | TRBD2 | - | TGCAGTGCCGGGGGGGCAGGCGGGAGTATCCACAATGAGCAGTTCTTC | CSAGGAGGSIHNEQFF
TRBJ2-7 | 15 | TRBV5-1 | TRBD2 | - | TGCGCCAGCAGCTTGGTACCTAGCGGGGTCAACGAGCAGTACTTC | CASSLVPSGVNEQYF
TRBJ2-5 | 13 | TRBV20-1 | TRBD1 | - | TGCAGTGTTAGGGCAGGGGGAGAAGAGACCCAGTACTTC | CSVRAGGEETQYF
TRBJ1-2 | 14 | TRBV14 | TRBD1 | - | TGTGCCAGCAGCCCAAACAGGGGCGGGCATGGCTACACCTTC | CASSPNRGGHGYTF